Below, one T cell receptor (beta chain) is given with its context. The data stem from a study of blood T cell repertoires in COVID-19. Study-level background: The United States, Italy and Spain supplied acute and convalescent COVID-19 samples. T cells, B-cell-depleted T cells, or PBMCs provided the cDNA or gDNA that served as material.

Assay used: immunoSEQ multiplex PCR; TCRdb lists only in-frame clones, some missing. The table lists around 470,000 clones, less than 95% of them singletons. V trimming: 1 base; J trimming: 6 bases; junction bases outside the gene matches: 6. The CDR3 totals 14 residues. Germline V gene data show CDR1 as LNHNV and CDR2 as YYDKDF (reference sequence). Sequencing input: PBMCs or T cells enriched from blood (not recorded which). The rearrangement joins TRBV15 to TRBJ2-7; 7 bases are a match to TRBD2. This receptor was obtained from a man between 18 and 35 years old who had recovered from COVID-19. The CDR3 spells CATSRGSSGGEQYF. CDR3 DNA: TGTGCCACCAGCAGAGGCTCGTCGGGGGGCGAGCAGTACTTC.